In this sample, the clone carrying this T cell receptor (beta chain) turned up a few times. The data are from a study of T cell changes during pregnancy in multiple sclerosis. TCRdb's copy holds only in-frame clones and misses some; the assay was immunoSEQ multiplex PCR. The table shows about 50,000 clones, with 92% occurring only once. Germline V gene lookup returns CDR1 SGHDN and CDR2 FVKESK. Trimming left V 5 bases short and J 11 bases short, with 15 bases between. This CDR3 contains 12 residues. The specimen comprised CD4+ T cells from peripheral blood mononuclear cells, sampled after pregnancy. The chain joins TRBV14 to TRBJ1-1; D not certain. The TCR comes from a female donor with multiple sclerosis, enrolled in a pregnancy study. DNA of the CDR3: TGTGCCAGCAGCTTCGTCAACACACCCGCTTTCTTT. Its translation is CASSFVNTPAFF. Combining the CDR3 with reference TRBV14 and TRBJ1-1 gives the whole variable domain EAGVTQFPSHSVIEKGQTVTLRCDPISGHDNLYWYRRVMGKEIKFLLHFVKESKQDESGMPNNRFLAERTGGTYSTLKVQPAELEDSGVYFCASSFVNTPAFFGQGTRLTVV.